The rows below give T cell receptor beta chains drawn from one sample of a study of human T cells and chemical hapten exposure. TCRdb recomputed calls from the 5' RACE reads with MiXCR, one row per CDR3 protein. The sample records about 140,000 distinct CDR3 sequences, 3.5% to 5% being singletons. The source of these receptors is a female donor in good health. The CDR3 runs from the conserved cysteine through the conserved F or W. Each record gives: clone size, D gene, V gene, J gene, CDR3 protein, CDR3 DNA. The D gene is left open where the match is weak. Rows may omit the clone size; those that give it use once, few, many or a size class.

abundance: many; d_gene: -; v_gene: TRBV6-1; j_gene: TRBJ1-4; CDR3aa: CASSEVDATNEKLFF; CDR3nt: TGTGCCAGCAGTGAAGTAGATGCAACTAATGAAAAACTGTTTTTT
abundance: many; d_gene: TRBD1; v_gene: TRBV6-2/TRBV6-3; j_gene: TRBJ1-5; CDR3aa: CASSYTGGGVGSNQPQHF; CDR3nt: TGTGCCAGCAGTTACACAGGGGGCGGGGTTGGAAGCAATCAGCCCCAGCATTTT
abundance: -; d_gene: -; v_gene: TRBV12-3/TRBV12-4; j_gene: TRBJ2-7; CDR3aa: CASSLWGRDYEQYF; CDR3nt: TGTGCCAGCAGTTTATGGGGACGCGACTACGAGCAGTACTTC
abundance: many; d_gene: -; v_gene: TRBV5-6; j_gene: TRBJ2-3; CDR3aa: CASSFPRGGIDTQYF; CDR3nt: TGTGCCAGCAGCTTCCCCAGGGGAGGGATAGATACGCAGTATTTT
abundance: -; d_gene: -; v_gene: TRBV19; j_gene: TRBJ2-2; CDR3aa: CASSLLRTGELFF; CDR3nt: TGTGCCAGTAGTCTCCTGAGGACCGGGGAGCTGTTTTTT
abundance: many; d_gene: TRBD2; v_gene: TRBV7-2; j_gene: TRBJ2-1; CDR3aa: CASSPSGGAGEQFF; CDR3nt: TGTGCCAGCAGCCCTAGCGGGGGGGCCGGTGAGCAGTTCTTC
abundance: many; d_gene: TRBD1; v_gene: TRBV12-3/TRBV12-4; j_gene: TRBJ2-5; CDR3aa: CASSASRQGETQYF; CDR3nt: TGTGCCAGCAGTGCTTCGAGACAGGGAGAGACCCAGTACTTC
abundance: few; d_gene: TRBD1; v_gene: TRBV29-1; j_gene: TRBJ2-3; CDR3aa: CSGVRTGSTDTQYF; CDR3nt: TGCAGCGGCGTGCGGACAGGTAGCACAGATACGCAGTATTTT
abundance: many; d_gene: -; v_gene: TRBV20-1; j_gene: TRBJ1-2; CDR3aa: CSASDGGYGYTF; CDR3nt: TGCAGTGCTAGCGACGGGGGGTATGGCTACACCTTC
abundance: few; d_gene: -; v_gene: TRBV2; j_gene: TRBJ2-7; CDR3aa: CASSEGLWGEQYF; CDR3nt: TGTGCCAGCAGTGAGGGGCTATGGGGCGAGCAGTACTTC
abundance: many; d_gene: TRBD2; v_gene: TRBV5-1; j_gene: TRBJ2-5; CDR3aa: CASGSSGGQETQYF; CDR3nt: TGCGCCAGCGGGTCTAGCGGGGGCCAAGAGACCCAGTACTTC
abundance: many; d_gene: -; v_gene: TRBV5-1; j_gene: TRBJ1-3; CDR3aa: CASSLGQSYSGNTIYF; CDR3nt: TGCGCCAGCAGCTTAGGACAGTCTTACTCTGGAAACACCATATATTTT
abundance: many; d_gene: -; v_gene: TRBV3-1; j_gene: TRBJ2-2; CDR3aa: CASSQGPGELFF; CDR3nt: TGTGCCAGCAGCCAAGGTCCCGGGGAGCTGTTTTTT
abundance: many; d_gene: -; v_gene: TRBV28; j_gene: TRBJ1-5; CDR3aa: CASRVGSNQPQHF; CDR3nt: TGTGCCAGCAGGGTAGGTAGCAATCAGCCCCAGCATTTT
abundance: -; d_gene: -; v_gene: TRBV29-1; j_gene: TRBJ1-2; CDR3aa: CSVVTVNDGYTF; CDR3nt: TGCAGCGTCGTGACAGTCAACGATGGCTACACCTTC
abundance: many; d_gene: TRBD1; v_gene: TRBV27; j_gene: TRBJ1-2; CDR3aa: CASSYMGGQGYGYTF; CDR3nt: TGTGCCAGCAGTTATATGGGAGGACAGGGCTATGGCTACACCTTC
abundance: many; d_gene: -; v_gene: TRBV12-3/TRBV12-4; j_gene: TRBJ2-2; CDR3aa: CASNIRSGAGELFF; CDR3nt: TGTGCCAGCAACATAAGATCCGGGGCCGGGGAGCTGTTTTTT
abundance: many; d_gene: TRBD2; v_gene: TRBV2; j_gene: TRBJ2-7; CDR3aa: CASGREGDEQYF; CDR3nt: TGTGCCAGCGGGAGGGAGGGTGACGAGCAGTACTTC
abundance: few; d_gene: -; v_gene: TRBV7-9; j_gene: TRBJ2-5; CDR3aa: CASSLVAVSETQYF; CDR3nt: TGTGCCAGCAGCTTAGTGGCAGTCTCCGAGACCCAGTACTTC
abundance: few; d_gene: TRBD1; v_gene: TRBV20-1; j_gene: TRBJ2-3; CDR3aa: CSAASPRGRIWDTQYF; CDR3nt: TGCAGTGCGGCCAGCCCCAGGGGGCGAATTTGGGATACGCAGTATTTT
abundance: -; d_gene: TRBD2; v_gene: TRBV28; j_gene: TRBJ2-3; CDR3aa: CASSTSGGPGRDTQYF; CDR3nt: TGTGCCAGTTCGACTAGCGGGGGCCCGGGGAGAGATACGCAGTATTTT
abundance: many; d_gene: -; v_gene: TRBV28; j_gene: TRBJ1-1; CDR3aa: CASSWTSFGNTEAFF; CDR3nt: TGTGCCAGCAGTTGGACGTCTTTCGGGAACACTGAAGCTTTCTTT
abundance: -; d_gene: -; v_gene: TRBV3-1; j_gene: TRBJ2-3; CDR3aa: CASSQDLWGGWWLDTQYF; CDR3nt: TGTGCCAGCAGCCAAGATCTATGGGGTGGGTGGTGGTTAGATACGCAGTATTTT
abundance: few; d_gene: -; v_gene: TRBV28; j_gene: TRBJ2-3; CDR3aa: CASSWALSGDTQYF; CDR3nt: TGTGCCAGCAGTTGGGCCCTCAGTGGAGATACGCAGTATTTT
abundance: many; d_gene: -; v_gene: TRBV14; j_gene: TRBJ1-4; CDR3aa: CASSQDGEGRDEKLFF; CDR3nt: TGTGCCAGCAGCCAAGATGGGGAGGGAAGGGACGAAAAACTGTTTTTT
abundance: few; d_gene: -; v_gene: TRBV2; j_gene: TRBJ2-5; CDR3aa: CASSDTIQETQYF; CDR3nt: TGTGCCAGCAGTGACACTATCCAAGAGACCCAGTACTTC
abundance: few; d_gene: -; v_gene: TRBV12-3/TRBV12-4; j_gene: TRBJ2-7; CDR3aa: CASRRATGGSYEQYF; CDR3nt: TGTGCCAGCAGGCGAGCCACAGGTGGCTCCTACGAGCAGTACTTC
abundance: many; d_gene: -; v_gene: TRBV7-9; j_gene: TRBJ2-2; CDR3aa: CASSLGASVVTGELFF; CDR3nt: TGTGCCAGCAGCTTAGGAGCAAGCGTCGTCACCGGGGAGCTGTTTTTT
abundance: many; d_gene: -; v_gene: TRBV4-2; j_gene: TRBJ1-2; CDR3aa: CASSQDINSKGGDGYTF; CDR3nt: TGTGCCAGCAGCCAAGATATTAACAGCAAAGGAGGTGATGGCTACACCTTC
abundance: many; d_gene: TRBD1; v_gene: TRBV15; j_gene: TRBJ1-5; CDR3aa: CATSGIGQGYDQPQHF; CDR3nt: TGTGCCACCAGCGGGATTGGACAGGGCTACGATCAGCCCCAGCATTTT
abundance: -; d_gene: -; v_gene: TRBV3-1; j_gene: TRBJ2-3; CDR3aa: CASSQVKQLTDTQYF; CDR3nt: TGTGCCAGCAGCCAAGTGAAACAGCTCACAGATACGCAGTATTTT
abundance: many; d_gene: -; v_gene: TRBV12-5; j_gene: TRBJ2-2; CDR3aa: CASGFRTAAANTGELFF; CDR3nt: TGTGCTAGTGGTTTCAGGACAGCCGCCGCGAACACCGGGGAGCTGTTTTTT
abundance: many; d_gene: TRBD2; v_gene: TRBV7-2; j_gene: TRBJ2-7; CDR3aa: CASSFGLAVYEQYF; CDR3nt: TGTGCCAGCAGCTTTGGTCTAGCGGTCTACGAGCAGTACTTC